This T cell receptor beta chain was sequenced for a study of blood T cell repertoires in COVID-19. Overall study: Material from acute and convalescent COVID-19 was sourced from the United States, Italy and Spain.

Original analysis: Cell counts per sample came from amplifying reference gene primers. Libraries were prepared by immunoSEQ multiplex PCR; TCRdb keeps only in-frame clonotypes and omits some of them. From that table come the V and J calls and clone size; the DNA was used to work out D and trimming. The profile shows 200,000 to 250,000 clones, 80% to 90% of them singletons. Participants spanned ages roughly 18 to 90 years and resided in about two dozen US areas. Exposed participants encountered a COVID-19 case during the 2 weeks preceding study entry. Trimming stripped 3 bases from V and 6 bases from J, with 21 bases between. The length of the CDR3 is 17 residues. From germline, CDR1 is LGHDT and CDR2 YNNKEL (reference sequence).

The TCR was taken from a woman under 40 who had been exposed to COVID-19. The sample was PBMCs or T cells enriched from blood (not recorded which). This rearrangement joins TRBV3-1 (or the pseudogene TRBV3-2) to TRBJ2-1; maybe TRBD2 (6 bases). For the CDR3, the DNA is TGTGCCAGCAGCCAGGGGGGAGTTGAAGGGATATTCAATGAGCAGTTCTTC. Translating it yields CASSQGGVEGIFNEQFF.